The 8 T cell receptor beta chains given below trace back to one sample, sequenced in a study of blood T cell repertoires in COVID-19. Sequencing used immunoSEQ multiplex PCR; TCRdb keeps in-frame clones, though not all of them. The sample carries 150,000 or so clones, roughly 80% recorded once. The specimen sequenced was peripheral blood. The receptor source for this set is a woman aged 70-85 years with COVID-19, enrolled during active disease.

The chain is built from TRBV7-7 and TRBJ1-3; D may be TRBD1 (5 bases). The CDR3 runs 15 residues. CDR1 is SSHAT, CDR2 FNYEAQ, per germline (reference sequence). The V gene lost 5 bases and the J gene lost 0 bases, with 11 bases spanning the gap. CDR3 in amino acids: CASSPRGGSGNTIYF. CDR3 DNA: TGTGCCAGCAGCCCACGGGGGGGCTCTGGAAACACCATATATTTT. Based on the CDR3 plus reference TRBV7-7 and TRBJ1-3, the full variable domain is GAGVSQSPRYKVTKRGQDVTLRCDPISSHATLYWYQQALGQGPEFLTYFNYEAQPDKSGLPSDRFSAERPEGSISTLTIQRTEQRDSAMYRCASSPRGGSGNTIYFGEGSWLTVV.

The sample holds a few counts of this clone. This chain links TRBV5-1 with TRBJ2-1; no reliable D call. The germline V and J ends were trimmed by 0 bases and 5 bases, with 9 bases remaining between them. Per germline, CDR1 SGHRS and CDR2 YFSETQ. The CDR3 has 14 amino acids. The CDR3 DNA is TGCGCCAGCAGCTTGGCGGCGGTAAACAATGAGCAGTTCTTC. Translated: CASSLAAVNNEQFF.

The chain uses TRBV18 and TRBJ1-5, with 7 bases matching TRBD1. J was trimmed by 5 bases and V by 3 bases; bases with no gene match: 4. Looked up from germline, CDR1 is KGHSH and CDR2 is LQKENI. The CDR3 is made up of 14 amino acids. The CDR3 DNA is TGTGCCAGCTCACCGGACAGGAGGGATCAGCCCCAGCATTTT. This gives the protein CASSPDRRDQPQHF.

The J gene is TRBJ1-5, the V gene TRBV28; D is unresolved. CDR1 is MDHEN, CDR2 SYDVKM, per germline. The CDR3 is 13 amino acids. Trimming left V 9 bases short and J 3 bases short, with 12 bases between. The CDR3 DNA sequence: TGTGCCAGTCTCTCGGGTTCCAATCAGCCCCAGCATTTT. Amino acid sequence: CASLSGSNQPQHF.

J is TRBJ2-2 and V is TRBV7-2; tentatively, D is TRBD1 (5 bases). V shed 2 bases and J shed 1 base, with 5 bases lying between them. The germline CDR1 and CDR2 sequences are SGHTA and FQGNSA. The CDR3 is made up of 14 amino acids. CDR3 coding DNA: TGTGCCAGCAGCTTAACAGGGAACACCGGGGAGCTGTTTTTT. Translating gives CASSLTGNTGELFF.

In this sample, this clone turned up once. This sequence joins TRBV7-2 and TRBJ2-2; 9 positions match TRBD2. The CDR3 consists of 18 residues. Looked up from germline, CDR1 is SGHTA and CDR2 is FQGNSA. The ends lost 2 bases at V and 7 bases at J; junction bases unmatched: 14. CDR3 in DNA: TGTGCCAGCAGCTTAACGGGTTGGCGGGGGGGCCGCGACGGGGAGCTGTTTTTT. This codes for CASSLTGWRGGRDGELFF.

This chain connects TRBV2 to TRBJ2-5, with 7 bases fitting TRBD1. Looked up from germline, CDR1 is SNHLY and CDR2 is FYNNEI. Trimming removed 1 base from V and 1 base from J; junction bases left unmatched: 6. This CDR3 spans 16 amino acids. The CDR3 protein is CASSEGLGQSQETQYF. CDR3 DNA: TGTGCCAGCAGTGAAGGTTTGGGACAGTCCCAAGAGACCCAGTACTTC.

J is TRBJ1-2 and V is TRBV18; D is perhaps TRBD1 (5 bases). Trimming left V 4 bases short and J 2 bases short, with 8 bases between. The CDR3 extends over 13 amino acids. From germline, CDR1 is KGHSH and CDR2 LQKENI. This CDR3 is CASSQGLNYGYTF. The CDR3, as DNA: TGTGCCAGCTCACAGGGACTGAACTATGGCTACACCTTC. The complete variable domain, with remaining parts taken from reference TRBV18 and TRBJ1-2, reads NAGVMQNPRHLVRRRGQEARLRCSPMKGHSHVYWYRQLPEEGLKFMVYLQKENIIDESGMPKERFSAEFPKEGPSILRIQQVVRGDSAAYFCASSQGLNYGYTFGSGTRLTVV.